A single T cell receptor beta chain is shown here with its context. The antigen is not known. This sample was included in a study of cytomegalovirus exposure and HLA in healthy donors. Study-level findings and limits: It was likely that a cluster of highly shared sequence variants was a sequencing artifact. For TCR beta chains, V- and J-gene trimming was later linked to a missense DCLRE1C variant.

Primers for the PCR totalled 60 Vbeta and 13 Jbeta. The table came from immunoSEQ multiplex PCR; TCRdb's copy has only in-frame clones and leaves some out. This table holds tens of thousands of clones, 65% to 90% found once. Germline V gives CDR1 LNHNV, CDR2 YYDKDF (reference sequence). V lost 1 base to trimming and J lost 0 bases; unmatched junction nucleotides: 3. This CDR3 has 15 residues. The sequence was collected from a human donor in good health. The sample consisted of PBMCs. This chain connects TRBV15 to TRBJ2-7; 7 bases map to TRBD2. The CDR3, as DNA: TGTGCCACCAGCAGAGTGTGGGAGGGCTCCTACGAGCAGTACTTC. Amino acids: CATSRVWEGSYEQYF.